In this sample, the clone carrying this T cell receptor (beta chain) turned up many times. V lost 6 bases, J lost 2 bases, and 13 bases lay in between. This CDR3 spans 13 amino acids. Germline V gives CDR1 DFQATT, CDR2 SNEGSKA (reference sequence). This record belongs to a study of patients and donors after allogeneic stem cell transplantation. TCRdb processed the RT-PCR reads anew with MiXCR; each CDR3 protein has one entry. This sample has approximately 250,000 distinct CDR3 sequences, with over 12% found just once. Sequenced material: blood, either unsorted or a sorted T cell fraction (not recorded which). This receptor was obtained from a human donor who was either an allogeneic HSCT recipient or a stem cell or donor lymphocyte infusion donor (not recorded which). It is not recorded whose cells these are; they may come from a transplant donor. The V gene is TRBV20-1, the J gene TRBJ1-1; D is possibly TRBD1 (5 bases). Written as DNA, the CDR3 is TGCAGTGCCCCAGGGAACGGAAACACTGAAGCTTTCTTT. Amino acids: CSAPGNGNTEAFF.